This TCR beta chain was captured by sequencing in a study of T cell responses to AZD1222 COVID-19 vaccine. The data were produced by immunoSEQ multiplex PCR, yet TCRdb's version contains in-frame clones alone and is incomplete. The data contain hundreds of thousands of clones, about 93% of them seen just once; the ten biggest clones take up around 1%. V lost 4 bases, J lost 8 bases, and 14 bases lay in between. This CDR3 spans 13 amino acids. The V gene's germline CDR1 is MDHEN and CDR2 SYDVKM. Findings and limits, study-wide: Across the whole spike, CD4 TCRs peaked at regions 160-218 and 743-854. Increased Spike-specific TCR breadth and depth were observed after two AZD1222 doses. Only after the peak T cell response were repertoires sampled.

In the case of this clone: Antigen specificity is unknown.

The source of this sequence is an adult in good health. This chain joins TRBV28 and TRBJ1-2; no clear D. The specimen comprised peripheral blood, sampled on day 0 of MenACWY control vaccination. CDR3 protein: CASSSRTVLGYTF. The CDR3 DNA follows: TGTGCCAGCAGTTCGAGGACGGTGCTCGGCTACACCTTC.